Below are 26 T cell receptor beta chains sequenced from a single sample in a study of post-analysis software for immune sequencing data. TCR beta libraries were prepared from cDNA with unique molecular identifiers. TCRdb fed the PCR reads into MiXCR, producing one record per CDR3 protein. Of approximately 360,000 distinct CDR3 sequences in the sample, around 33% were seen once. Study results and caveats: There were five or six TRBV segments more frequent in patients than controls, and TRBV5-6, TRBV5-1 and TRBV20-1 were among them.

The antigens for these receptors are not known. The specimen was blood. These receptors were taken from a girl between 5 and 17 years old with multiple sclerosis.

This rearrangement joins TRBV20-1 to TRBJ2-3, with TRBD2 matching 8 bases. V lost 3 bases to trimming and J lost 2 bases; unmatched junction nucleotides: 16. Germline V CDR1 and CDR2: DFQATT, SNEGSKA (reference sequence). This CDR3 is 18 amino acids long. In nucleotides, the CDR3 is TGCAGTGCTAGCTCATGGCGGGGGGACCGAGAATTCACAGATACGCAGTATTTT. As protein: CSASSWRGDREFTDTQYF.

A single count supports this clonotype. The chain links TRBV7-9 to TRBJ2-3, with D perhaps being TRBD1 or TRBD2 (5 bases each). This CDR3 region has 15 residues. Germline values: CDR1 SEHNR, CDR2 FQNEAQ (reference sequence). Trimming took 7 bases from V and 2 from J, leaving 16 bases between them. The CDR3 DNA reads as TGTGCCAGCAACTTCCGTCCAGGGACCACAGATACGCAGTATTTT. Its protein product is CASNFRPGTTDTQYF.

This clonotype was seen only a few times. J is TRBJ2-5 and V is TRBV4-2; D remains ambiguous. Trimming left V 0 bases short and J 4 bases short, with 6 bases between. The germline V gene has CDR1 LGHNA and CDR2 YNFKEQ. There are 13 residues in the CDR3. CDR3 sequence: CASSQDRAETQYF. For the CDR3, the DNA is TGTGCCAGCAGCCAAGATCGGGCAGAGACCCAGTACTTC.

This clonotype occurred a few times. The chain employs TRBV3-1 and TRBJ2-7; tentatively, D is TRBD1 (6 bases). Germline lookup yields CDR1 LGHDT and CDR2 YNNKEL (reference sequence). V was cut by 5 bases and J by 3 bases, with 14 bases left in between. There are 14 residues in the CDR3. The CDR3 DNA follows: TGTGCCAGCAGCTCAGGGACATTCAACTACGAGCAGTACTTC. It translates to CASSSGTFNYEQYF.

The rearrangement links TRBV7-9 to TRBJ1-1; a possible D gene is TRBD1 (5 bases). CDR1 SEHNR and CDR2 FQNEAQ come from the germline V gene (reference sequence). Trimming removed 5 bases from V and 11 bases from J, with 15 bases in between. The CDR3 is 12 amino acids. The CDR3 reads CASSLGTAQAFF. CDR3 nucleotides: TGTGCCAGCAGCCTCGGGACGGCCCAGGCTTTCTTT. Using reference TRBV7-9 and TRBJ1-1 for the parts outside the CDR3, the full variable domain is DTGVSQNPRHKITKRGQNVTFRCDPISEHNRLYWYRQTLGQGPEFLTYFQNEAQLEKSRLLSDRFSAERPKGSFSTLEIQRTEQGDSAMYLCASSLGTAQAFFGQGTRLTVV.

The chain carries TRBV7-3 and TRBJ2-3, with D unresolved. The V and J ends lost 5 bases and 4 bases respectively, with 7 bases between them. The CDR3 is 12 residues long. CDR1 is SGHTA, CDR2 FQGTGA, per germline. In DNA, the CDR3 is TGTGCCAGCAGCCGTCCTGCAGATACGCAGTATTTT. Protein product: CASSRPADTQYF.

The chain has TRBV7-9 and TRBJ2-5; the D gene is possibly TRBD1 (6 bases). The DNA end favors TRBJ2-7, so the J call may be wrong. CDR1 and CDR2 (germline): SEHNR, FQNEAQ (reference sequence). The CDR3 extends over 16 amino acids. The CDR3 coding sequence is TGTGCCAGCAGCTTTGACATTGGGGACATTACCTACGAGCAGTACTTC. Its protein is CASSFDIGDITYEQYF.

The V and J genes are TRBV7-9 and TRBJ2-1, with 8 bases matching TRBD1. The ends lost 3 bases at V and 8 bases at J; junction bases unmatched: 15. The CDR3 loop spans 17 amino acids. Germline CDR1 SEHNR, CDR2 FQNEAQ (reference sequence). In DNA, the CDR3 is TGTGCCAGCAGCTTGAATTCCGGGACAGGTATCGGGGATGAGCAGTTCTTC. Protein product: CASSLNSGTGIGDEQFF.

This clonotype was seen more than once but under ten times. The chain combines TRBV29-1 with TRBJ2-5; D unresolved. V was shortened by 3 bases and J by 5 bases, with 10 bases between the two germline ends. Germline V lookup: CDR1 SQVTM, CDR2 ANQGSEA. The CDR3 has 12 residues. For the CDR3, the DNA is TGCAGCGTTGACCGGTCTGGGGAGACCCAGTACTTC. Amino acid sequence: CSVDRSGETQYF.

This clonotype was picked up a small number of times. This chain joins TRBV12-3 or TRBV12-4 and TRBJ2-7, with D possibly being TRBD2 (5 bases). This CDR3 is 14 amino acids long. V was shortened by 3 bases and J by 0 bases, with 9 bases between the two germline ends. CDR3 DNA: TGTGCCAGCAGTTTCGAGGGAAGCTCCTACGAGCAGTACTTC. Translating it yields CASSFEGSSYEQYF.

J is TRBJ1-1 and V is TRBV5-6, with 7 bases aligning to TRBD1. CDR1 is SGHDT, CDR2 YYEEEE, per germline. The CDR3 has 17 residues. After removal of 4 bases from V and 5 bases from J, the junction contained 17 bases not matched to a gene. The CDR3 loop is CASSPDRTGVARTEAFF. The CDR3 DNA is TGTGCCAGCAGCCCGGACCGGACAGGAGTCGCTCGGACTGAAGCTTTCTTT.

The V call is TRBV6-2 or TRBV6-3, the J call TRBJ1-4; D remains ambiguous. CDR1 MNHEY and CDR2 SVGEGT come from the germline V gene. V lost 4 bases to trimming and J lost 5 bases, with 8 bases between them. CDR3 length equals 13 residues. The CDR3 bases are TGTGCCAGCAGTTTCACGCCGAATGAAAAACTGTTTTTT. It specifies CASSFTPNEKLFF.

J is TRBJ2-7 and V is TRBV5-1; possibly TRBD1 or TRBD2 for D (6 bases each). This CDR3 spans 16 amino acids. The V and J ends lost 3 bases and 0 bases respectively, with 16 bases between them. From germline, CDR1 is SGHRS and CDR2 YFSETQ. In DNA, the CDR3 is TGCGCCAGCAGCTGGCCGGAGGGGGTCAGCTCCTACGAGCAGTACTTC. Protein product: CASSWPEGVSSYEQYF.

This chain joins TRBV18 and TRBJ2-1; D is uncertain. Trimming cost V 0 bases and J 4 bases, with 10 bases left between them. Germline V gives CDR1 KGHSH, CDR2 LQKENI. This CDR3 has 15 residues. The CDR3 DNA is TGTGCCAGCTCACCACCGAATCAGGAGTACAATGAGCAGTTCTTC. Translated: CASSPPNQEYNEQFF.

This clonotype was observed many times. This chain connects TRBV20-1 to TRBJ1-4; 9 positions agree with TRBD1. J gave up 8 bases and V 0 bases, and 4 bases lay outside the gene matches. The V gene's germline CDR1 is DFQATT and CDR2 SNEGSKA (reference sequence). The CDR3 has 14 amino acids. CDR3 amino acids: CSARDPQGAEKLFF. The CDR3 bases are TGCAGTGCTAGAGACCCACAGGGGGCGGAAAAACTGTTTTTT.

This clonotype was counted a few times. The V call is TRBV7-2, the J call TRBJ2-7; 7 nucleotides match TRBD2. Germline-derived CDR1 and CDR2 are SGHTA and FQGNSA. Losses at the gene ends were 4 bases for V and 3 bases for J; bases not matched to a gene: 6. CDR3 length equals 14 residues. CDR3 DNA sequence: TGTGCCAGCAGCTGGGGGGGAGAGGGCTACGAGCAGTACTTC. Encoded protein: CASSWGGEGYEQYF.

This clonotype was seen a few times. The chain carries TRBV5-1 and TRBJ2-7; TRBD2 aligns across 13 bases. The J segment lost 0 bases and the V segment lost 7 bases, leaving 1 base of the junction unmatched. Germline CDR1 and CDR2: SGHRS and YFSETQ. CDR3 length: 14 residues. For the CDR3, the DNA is TGCGCCAGCGGACTAGCGGGGGTCTCCTACGAGCAGTACTTC. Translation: CASGLAGVSYEQYF. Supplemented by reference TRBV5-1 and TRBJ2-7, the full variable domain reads KAGVTQTPRYLIKTRGQQVTLSCSPISGHRSVSWYQQTPGQGLQFLFEYFSETQRNKGNFPGRFSGRQFSNSRSEMNVSTLELGDSALYLCASGLAGVSYEQYFGPGTRLTVT.

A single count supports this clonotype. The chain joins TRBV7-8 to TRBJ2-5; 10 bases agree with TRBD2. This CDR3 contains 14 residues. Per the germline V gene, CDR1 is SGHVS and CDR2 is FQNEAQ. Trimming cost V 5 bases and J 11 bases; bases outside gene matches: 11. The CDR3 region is CASSTSGVGNEQYF. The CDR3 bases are TGTGCCAGCAGCACTAGCGGGGTGGGCAATGAGCAGTACTTC.

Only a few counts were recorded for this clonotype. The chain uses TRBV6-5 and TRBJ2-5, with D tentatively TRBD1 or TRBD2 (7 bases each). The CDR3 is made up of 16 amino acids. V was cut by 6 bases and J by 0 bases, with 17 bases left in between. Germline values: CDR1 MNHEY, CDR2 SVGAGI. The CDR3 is CASSSPGGGYQETQYF. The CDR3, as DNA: TGTGCCAGCAGCTCCCCAGGGGGGGGATACCAAGAGACCCAGTACTTC.

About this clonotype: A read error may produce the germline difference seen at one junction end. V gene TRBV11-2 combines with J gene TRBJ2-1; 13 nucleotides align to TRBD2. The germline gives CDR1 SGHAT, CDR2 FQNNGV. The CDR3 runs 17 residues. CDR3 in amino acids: CASSSRGTSGAHNEQCF. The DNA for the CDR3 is TGTGCCAGCAGCTCTAGGGGGACTAGCGGGGCGCACAATGAGCAGTGCTTC.

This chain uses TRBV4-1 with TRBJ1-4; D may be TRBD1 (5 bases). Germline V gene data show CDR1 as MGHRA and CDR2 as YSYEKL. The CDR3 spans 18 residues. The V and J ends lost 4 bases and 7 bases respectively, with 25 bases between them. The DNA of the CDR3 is TGCGCCAGCAGCCTACGGAAGTGGGCGACAGAGAGGAGTGAAAAACTGTTTTTT. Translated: CASSLRKWATERSEKLFF.

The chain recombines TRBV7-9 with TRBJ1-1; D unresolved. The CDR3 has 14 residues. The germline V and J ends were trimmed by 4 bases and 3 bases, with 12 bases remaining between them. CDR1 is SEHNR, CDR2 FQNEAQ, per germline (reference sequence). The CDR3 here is CASSYRVEDTEAFF. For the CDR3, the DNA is TGTGCCAGCAGCTATCGGGTAGAAGACACTGAAGCTTTCTTT.

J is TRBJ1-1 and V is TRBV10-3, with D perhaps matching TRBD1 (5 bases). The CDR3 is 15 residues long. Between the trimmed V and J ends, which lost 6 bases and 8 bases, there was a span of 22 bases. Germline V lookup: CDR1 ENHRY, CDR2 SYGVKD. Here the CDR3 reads CAISWVGGVNSEAFF. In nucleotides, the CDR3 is TGTGCCATCAGCTGGGTAGGAGGGGTGAACTCCGAAGCTTTCTTT.

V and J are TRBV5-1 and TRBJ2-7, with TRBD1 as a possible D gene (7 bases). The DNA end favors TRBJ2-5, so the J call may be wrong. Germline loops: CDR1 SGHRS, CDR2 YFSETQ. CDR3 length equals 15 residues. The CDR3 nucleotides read TGCGCCAGCAGCTTTAGACAGGGAGGTAGGGAGACCCAGTACTTC. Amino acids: CASSFRQGGRETQYF.

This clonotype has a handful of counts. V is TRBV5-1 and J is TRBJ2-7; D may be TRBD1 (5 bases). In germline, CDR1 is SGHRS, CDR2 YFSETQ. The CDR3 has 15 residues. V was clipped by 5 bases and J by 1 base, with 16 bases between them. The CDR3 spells CASSPTPGKSYEQYF. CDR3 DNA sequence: TGCGCCAGCAGTCCAACGCCAGGGAAATCCTACGAGCAGTACTTC. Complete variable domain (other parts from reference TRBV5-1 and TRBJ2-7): KAGVTQTPRYLIKTRGQQVTLSCSPISGHRSVSWYQQTPGQGLQFLFEYFSETQRNKGNFPGRFSGRQFSNSRSEMNVSTLELGDSALYLCASSPTPGKSYEQYFGPGTRLTVT.

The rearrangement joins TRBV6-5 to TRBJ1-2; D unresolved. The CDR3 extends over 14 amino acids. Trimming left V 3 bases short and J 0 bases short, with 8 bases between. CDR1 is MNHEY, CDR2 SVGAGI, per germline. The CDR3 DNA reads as TGTGCCAGCAGTTATGGTTCCCCTAACTATGGCTACACCTTC. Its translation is CASSYGSPNYGYTF.